This passage covers 21 T cell receptor beta chains from one sample sequenced in a study of technical replicates of blood from a handful of donors (dated by TCRdb to the late 2010s). Libraries came from the immunoSEQ multiplex PCR assay. TCRdb took over this immuneACCESS table, retaining in-frame rearrangements with V and J assigned. Such tables are incomplete; in checked studies, under half of the missing clones stem from an unresolved V gene, and the remainder is unexplained. Present in this sample are some 70,000 clones, around 94% of which were seen just once. 0.35% to 0.45% of the sample is held by the ten biggest clonotypes. Input material: T cells isolated from PBMCs. The receptors stem from a human donor in good health.

This rearrangement joins TRBV6-5 to TRBJ1-2; D is possibly TRBD1 (6 bases). Germline V gives CDR1 MNHEY, CDR2 SVGAGI. This CDR3 contains 13 residues. V lost 5 bases and J lost 10, with 17 bases in between. The CDR3 reads CASSQTRTAPYTF. The CDR3 DNA is TGTGCCAGCAGTCAAACGAGGACAGCCCCCTACACCTTC.

This chain uses TRBV4-1 with TRBJ2-2; D is ambiguous. Trimming pared 0 bases from V and 7 bases from J, leaving 3 bases between. This CDR3 comprises 12 residues. Germline V lookup: CDR1 MGHRA, CDR2 YSYEKL. The CDR3: CASSQDYGELFF. CDR3 in DNA: TGCGCCAGCAGCCAAGATTACGGGGAGCTGTTTTTT.

There are a few counts of this clone. This chain connects TRBV5-8 to TRBJ2-7; a weak D match, TRBD1 (5 bases). The CDR3 extends over 12 amino acids. From germline, CDR1 is SGHTS and CDR2 YDEGEE. The V and J ends lost 4 bases and 3 bases respectively, with 8 bases between them. CDR3: CASSDRLYEQYF. CDR3 DNA: TGTGCCAGCAGCGACAGACTCTACGAGCAGTACTTC.

CDR3 in amino acids: CASSFQGDKNIQYF. The CDR3 DNA reads as TGTGCCAGCAGCTTCCAGGGGGACAAAAACATTCAGTACTTC. The chain is built from TRBV7-9 and TRBJ2-4; 7 positions match TRBD1. This CDR3 has 14 residues. Germline V CDR1 and CDR2: SEHNR, FQNEAQ (reference sequence). Trimming took 3 bases from V and 3 from J; bases not matched to a gene: 2.

The genes are TRBV6-5 and TRBJ2-7; 8 positions match TRBD2. Losses at the gene ends were 2 bases for V and 5 bases for J; bases not matched to a gene: 8. The CDR3 is made up of 15 amino acids. CDR1 and CDR2 from the germline V gene are MNHEY and SVGAGI. In DNA, the CDR3 is TGTGCCAGCAGTTACACAAGCGGGGGCATAAACGAGCAGTACTTC. The encoded protein is CASSYTSGGINEQYF.

J is TRBJ2-6 and V is TRBV28; possible D gene TRBD1, 6 bases. Trimming removed 5 bases from V and 1 base from J, with 18 bases in between. The CDR3 is made up of 18 amino acids. Germline CDR1 MDHEN, CDR2 SYDVKM. The CDR3 nucleotides are TGTGCCAGCAGTGCCCCCGCCGGGACAACTTCTGGGGCCAACGTCCTGACTTTC. Translating it yields CASSAPAGTTSGANVLTF.

The chain employs TRBV19 and TRBJ1-1; 7 bases agree with TRBD1. The J segment lost 5 bases and the V segment lost 0 bases, leaving 9 bases of the junction unmatched. Germline CDR1 LNHDA, CDR2 SQIVND (reference sequence). CDR3 length: 16 residues. The CDR3: CASSIDEYRGVTEAFF. The CDR3 bases are TGTGCCAGTAGTATAGATGAATACAGGGGTGTTACTGAAGCTTTCTTT.

This sequence joins TRBV19 and TRBJ2-1; 7 nucleotides align to TRBD1. The germline CDR1 and CDR2 sequences are LNHDA and SQIVND (reference sequence). The CDR3 length is 16 residues. Unmatched junction bases numbered 9, after V lost 7 bases and J lost 0 bases. The CDR3 nucleotides read TGTGCCAGTAAGAAAGGACAGGCGAGCTCCTACAATGAGCAGTTCTTC. This sequence encodes CASKKGQASSYNEQFF.

V usage is TRBV10-3 and J usage is TRBJ2-7; D possibly corresponds to TRBD2 (6 bases). Trimming left V 0 bases short and J 6 bases short, with 9 bases between. The CDR3 has 13 residues. In germline, CDR1 is ENHRY, CDR2 SYGVKD. As DNA, the CDR3 is TGTGCCATCAGTGAGTCGCGGGACGGCGAGCAGTACTTC. Protein product: CAISESRDGEQYF.

The J gene is TRBJ2-5, the V gene TRBV5-1, with 9 nucleotides matching TRBD1. CDR3 size: 15 residues. CDR1 SGHRS and CDR2 YFSETQ come from the germline V gene. Trimming removed 4 bases from V and 5 bases from J; junction bases left unmatched: 9. The DNA of the CDR3 is TGCGCCAGCAGCCTCACAGGGGGCATTGCGGAGACCCAGTACTTC. It specifies CASSLTGGIAETQYF.

The chain employs TRBV15 and TRBJ2-5; 7 bases are shared with TRBD2. The CDR3 covers 15 residues. Trimming cost V 0 bases and J 7 bases; bases outside gene matches: 8. CDR1 is LNHNV and CDR2 is YYDKDF in the germline V gene (reference sequence). The CDR3 DNA reads as TGTGCCACCAGCAGAGACACGGGGGGTAGGGGGACCCAGTACTTC. Translating gives CATSRDTGGRGTQYF.

The rearrangement links TRBV7-9 to TRBJ1-4, with D tentatively TRBD1 (6 bases). The CDR3 runs 15 residues. V lost 5 bases and J 8 bases, leaving 18 bases between the germline ends. Germline CDR1 and CDR2: SEHNR and FQNEAQ (reference sequence). CDR3 sequence: CASSLTGHREEKLFF. CDR3 coding DNA: TGTGCCAGCAGCCTTACGGGGCACAGGGAGGAAAAACTGTTTTTT.

The chain employs TRBV5-4 and TRBJ2-3; 9 bases are a match to TRBD2. This CDR3 has 16 residues. The V segment lost 4 bases and the J segment 0 bases; nucleotides outside the gene matches: 6. From germline, CDR1 is SGHNT and CDR2 YYREEE (reference sequence). CDR3 DNA sequence: TGTGCCAGCAGCCAGGGGACTAGCCGGAGCACAGATACGCAGTATTTT. Translation gives CASSQGTSRSTDTQYF.

This chain joins TRBV9 and TRBJ2-5; the match to TRBD1 covers 12 bases. Germline V gene lookup returns CDR1 SGDLS and CDR2 YYNGEE. With 4 bases clipped from V and 5 bases from J, the junction kept 3 bases outside the gene matches. This CDR3 is built from 14 residues. The CDR3 sequence: CASSRDRGRETQYF. CDR3 nucleotides: TGTGCCAGCAGCCGGGACAGGGGGCGGGAGACCCAGTACTTC.

This clone has just one count. This chain joins TRBV7-8 and TRBJ1-5, with D uncertain. Germline-derived CDR1 and CDR2 are SGHVS and FQNEAQ. The CDR3 length is 14 residues. V was pared by 4 bases and J by 5 bases, with 12 bases between. The CDR3 region has the DNA TGTGCCAGCAGCTCAGGAATTCCCGATCAGCCCCAGCATTTT. Protein product: CASSSGIPDQPQHF.

As concerns this clone: One end of the junction fails to match germline, which may point to a read error. This chain links TRBV27 with TRBJ1-2; D gene uncertain. This CDR3 has 14 amino acids. Germline V gene data show CDR1 as MNHEY and CDR2 as SMNVEV (reference sequence). The CDR3 nucleotides read TGCGCCAGCAGTTTACGGGGAAGTTCCTATGGCTACACCTTC. It encodes CASSLRGSSYGYTF.

The chain uses TRBV10-3 and TRBJ2-3; 7 bases are a match to TRBD2. In germline, CDR1 is ENHRY, CDR2 SYGVKD. V lost 6 bases, J lost 1 base, and 13 bases stayed unmatched. The CDR3 contains 17 residues. Here the CDR3 reads CAIRGGAGRRGTDTQYF. As DNA, the CDR3 is TGTGCCATCAGGGGGGGAGCGGGAAGGCGTGGCACAGATACGCAGTATTTT.

This chain joins TRBV7-9 and TRBJ2-3; D ambiguous. This CDR3 spans 15 amino acids. The germline V gene encodes CDR1 SEHNR and CDR2 FQNEAQ (reference sequence). The V gene lost 2 bases and the J gene lost 2 bases, with 11 bases spanning the gap. The CDR3 here is CASSLMIQDTDTQYF. The DNA of the CDR3 is TGTGCCAGCAGCTTAATGATCCAGGACACAGATACGCAGTATTTT.

The rearrangement joins TRBV5-1 to TRBJ1-2; 8 positions agree with TRBD1. Per the germline V gene, CDR1 is SGHRS and CDR2 is YFSETQ. V lost 3 bases, J lost 7 bases, and 8 bases stayed unmatched. The CDR3 is made up of 14 amino acids. CDR3 protein: CASSSPDRDAGYTF. The CDR3 coding sequence is TGCGCCAGCAGCTCCCCGGACAGGGACGCTGGCTACACCTTC.

The chain couples TRBV9 to TRBJ1-2, with 7 bases identical to TRBD1. V shed 4 bases and J 6 bases; nucleotides not matched to a gene: 15. This CDR3 region has 16 residues. Germline-derived CDR1 and CDR2 are SGDLS and YYNGEE. The chain's CDR3 is CASSHPWQGELDGYTF. CDR3 DNA sequence: TGTGCCAGCAGCCACCCCTGGCAGGGGGAACTTGATGGCTACACCTTC.

The rearrangement links TRBV7-9 to TRBJ1-1; possible D gene TRBD1, 5 bases. The CDR3 contains 14 residues. The germline V and J ends were trimmed by 4 bases and 1 base, with 10 bases remaining between them. Germline CDR1 SEHNR, CDR2 FQNEAQ (reference sequence). This chain's CDR3 is CASSYIDRNTEAFF. The CDR3 bases are TGTGCCAGCAGCTATATAGACAGGAACACTGAAGCTTTCTTT.